This passage covers 3 T cell receptor beta chains from one sample sequenced in a study of T cells in narcolepsy. Using immunoSEQ multiplex PCR, the repertoire was profiled, and TCRdb retains in-frame clones only, with some absent. This table holds around 30,000 clones, approximately 78% found once. Sequencing was performed on CD45RA- memory CD4+ T cells from PBMCs. These receptor sequences come from a human donor with narcolepsy.

This chain uses TRBV29-1 with TRBJ2-5; 12 positions match TRBD2. TRBJ2-7 matches the DNA end more closely, so the J call is doubtful. The CDR3 loop spans 14 amino acids. The germline V gene encodes CDR1 SQVTM and CDR2 ANQGSEA. DNA for the CDR3: TGCAGCGCCCTAGGGCTAGCGGGGGGGGACGAGCAGTACTTC. Translation gives CSALGLAGGDEQYF.

The chain employs TRBV7-3 and TRBJ2-3, with D perhaps matching TRBD2 (5 bases). Trimming removed 4 bases from V and 3 bases from J, with 14 bases in between. The CDR3 loop spans 15 amino acids. The germline CDR1 and CDR2 sequences are SGHTA and FQGTGA. CDR3 protein: CASSSRIRGTDTQYF. CDR3 bases: TGTGCCAGCAGCTCTAGGATTAGAGGGACAGATACGCAGTATTTT.

In this sample, this clone turned up a few times. The gene calls are TRBV10-1 and TRBJ1-1; possibly TRBD1 for D (6 bases). This CDR3 region has 13 residues. Trimming removed 8 bases from V and 0 bases from J, with 10 bases in between. The germline V gene has CDR1 WNHNN and CDR2 SYGVQD (reference sequence). As DNA, the CDR3 is TGCGCCAGCTCCCGGACAGTGAACACTGAAGCTTTCTTT. The encoded protein is CASSRTVNTEAFF.